This TCR beta chain was found in a study of cytomegalovirus exposure and HLA in healthy donors. The CDR3 is 14 amino acids. Germline V gives CDR1 MNHNS, CDR2 SASEGT. The V gene end was trimmed by 10 bases and the J gene end by 5 bases; junction bases not matched to a gene: 10. Amplification used 60 Vbeta primers and 13 Jbeta primers. TCRdb's table, derived via immunoSEQ multiplex PCR, lists solely in-frame clones and lacks some. Its table records some 130,000 clones. Note on this clone: Antigen specificity is unknown.

Study observations and caveats: Reportedly, TCR beta sequences accurately predicted HLA-A and HLA-B alleles in most subjects. V- and J-gene trimming of TCR beta was linked (in a later analysis) to a missense DCLRE1C variant.

The chain recombines TRBV6-1 with TRBJ2-2, with TRBD1 matching 7 bases. The sequence was obtained from a woman aged 55-69 years in good health and CMV-seronegative. The sequenced sample consisted of PBMCs. CDR3 region: CATNWDRETGELFF. In nucleotides, the CDR3 is TGTGCCACCAATTGGGACAGAGAGACCGGGGAGCTGTTTTTT.